This TCR beta chain was retrieved from a study of T cell repertoires in cytomegalovirus infection. Study-wide context: Signatures in public TCR beta sequences pointed to both CMV infection and matching HLA type.

This clonotype was seen many times. Antigen specificity is unknown. From germline, CDR1 is SEHNR and CDR2 FQNEAQ (reference sequence). The CDR3 consists of 15 residues. The V end lost 5 bases, the J end lost 3 bases, and 14 bases lay between the germline ends. General observations from the study: Dominating the ex vivo response were TCR beta clonotypes that were CMV-specific and HLA-C-restricted.

TCRdb independently ran MiXCR on the reads; one entry per CDR3 protein. The table has hundreds of thousands of distinct CDR3 sequences, roughly 9.3% seen once; the top ten hold approximately 2.3%. The clonotype originates from a human donor in good health (CMV status not recorded). Some clones in this sample may be carry-over from other donors' samples. The sample was PBMCs. This rearrangement joins TRBV7-9 to TRBJ2-1; TRBD2 might be the D (6 bases). The CDR3 DNA sequence: TGTGCCAGCAGCCTTGGGGGGAGGATCTACAATGAGCAGTTCTTC. The encoded protein is CASSLGGRIYNEQFF.